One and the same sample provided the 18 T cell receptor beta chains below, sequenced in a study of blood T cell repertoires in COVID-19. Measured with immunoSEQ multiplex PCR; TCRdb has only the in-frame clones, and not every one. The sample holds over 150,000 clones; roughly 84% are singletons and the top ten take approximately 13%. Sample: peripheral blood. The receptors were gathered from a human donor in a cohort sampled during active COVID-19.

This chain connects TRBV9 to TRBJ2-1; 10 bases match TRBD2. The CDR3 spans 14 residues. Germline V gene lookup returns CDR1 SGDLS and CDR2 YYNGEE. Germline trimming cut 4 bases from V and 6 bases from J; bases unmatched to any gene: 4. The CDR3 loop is CASSTWTSGNEQFF. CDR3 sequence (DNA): TGTGCCAGCAGCACCTGGACTAGCGGCAATGAGCAGTTCTTC.

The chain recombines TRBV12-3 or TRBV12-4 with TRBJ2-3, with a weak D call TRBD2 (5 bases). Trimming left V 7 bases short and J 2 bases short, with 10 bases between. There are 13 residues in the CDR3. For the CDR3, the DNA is TGTGCCAGCAACCGGGAAGACACAGATACGCAGTATTTT. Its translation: CASNREDTDTQYF.

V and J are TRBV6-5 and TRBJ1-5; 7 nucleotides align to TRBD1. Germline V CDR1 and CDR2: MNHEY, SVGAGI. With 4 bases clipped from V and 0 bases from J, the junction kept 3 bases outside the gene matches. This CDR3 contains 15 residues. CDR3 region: CASSSGTASNQPQHF. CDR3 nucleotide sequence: TGTGCCAGCAGTTCAGGGACAGCTAGCAATCAGCCCCAGCATTTT.

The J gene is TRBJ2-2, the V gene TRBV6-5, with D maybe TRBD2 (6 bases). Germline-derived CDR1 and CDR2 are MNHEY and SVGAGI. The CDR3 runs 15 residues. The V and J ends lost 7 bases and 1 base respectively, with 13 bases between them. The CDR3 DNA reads TGTGCCAGCAAGCGGGTGCCTCAGAACACCGGGGAGCTGTTTTTT. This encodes CASKRVPQNTGELFF.

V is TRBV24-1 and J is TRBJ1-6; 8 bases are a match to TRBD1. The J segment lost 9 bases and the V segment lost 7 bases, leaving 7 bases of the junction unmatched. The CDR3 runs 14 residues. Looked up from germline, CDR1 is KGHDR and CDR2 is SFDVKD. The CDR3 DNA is TGTGCCACCAGACGACAGGGGAATATTTCACCCCTCCACTTT. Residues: CATRRQGNISPLHF.

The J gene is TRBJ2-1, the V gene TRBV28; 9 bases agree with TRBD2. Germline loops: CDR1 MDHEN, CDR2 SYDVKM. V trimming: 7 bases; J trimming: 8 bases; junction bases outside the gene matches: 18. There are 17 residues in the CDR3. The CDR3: CASTDPVSSGSVDEQFF. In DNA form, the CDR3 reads TGTGCCAGCACCGATCCGGTTAGTAGCGGGAGTGTTGATGAGCAGTTCTTC.

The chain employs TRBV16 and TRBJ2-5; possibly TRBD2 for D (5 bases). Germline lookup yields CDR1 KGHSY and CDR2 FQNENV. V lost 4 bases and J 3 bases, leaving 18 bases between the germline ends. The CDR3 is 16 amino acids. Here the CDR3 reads CASSPPSGRAKETQYF. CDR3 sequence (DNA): TGTGCCAGCAGCCCCCCCTCGGGGAGAGCAAAAGAGACCCAGTACTTC.

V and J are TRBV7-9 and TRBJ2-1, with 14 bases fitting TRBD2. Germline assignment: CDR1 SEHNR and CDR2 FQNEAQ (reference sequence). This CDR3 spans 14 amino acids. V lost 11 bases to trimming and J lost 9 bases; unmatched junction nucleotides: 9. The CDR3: CAGGTSGRLSEQFF. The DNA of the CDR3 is TGTGCCGGGGGGACTAGCGGGAGATTAAGTGAGCAGTTCTTC.

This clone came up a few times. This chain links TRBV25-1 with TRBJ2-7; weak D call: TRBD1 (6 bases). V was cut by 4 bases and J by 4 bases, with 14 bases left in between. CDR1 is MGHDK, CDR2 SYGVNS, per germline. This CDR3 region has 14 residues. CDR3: CASSALTGEYEQYF. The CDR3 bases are TGTGCCAGCAGTGCCCTGACAGGAGAGTACGAGCAGTACTTC.

The chain's CDR3 is CASRGSGRYEQYF. CDR3 in DNA: TGCGCCAGCAGAGGTAGCGGGAGGTACGAGCAGTACTTC. The chain employs TRBV5-1 and TRBJ2-7; TRBD2 agrees at 10 bases. Losses at the gene ends were 5 bases for V and 4 bases for J; bases not matched to a gene: 3. CDR1 and CDR2 from the germline V gene are SGHRS and YFSETQ. This CDR3 is 13 amino acids long.

The CDR3 DNA sequence: TGTGCCAGCAGCTCCCAGCGAGATGAGCAGTTCTTC. It is translated as CASSSQRDEQFF. The chain combines TRBV7-2 with TRBJ2-1; D gene unclear. There are 12 residues in the CDR3. Germline V gene sequence: CDR1 SGHTA, CDR2 FQGNSA. Deletions cut 4 bases from V and 8 bases from J, with 9 bases between.

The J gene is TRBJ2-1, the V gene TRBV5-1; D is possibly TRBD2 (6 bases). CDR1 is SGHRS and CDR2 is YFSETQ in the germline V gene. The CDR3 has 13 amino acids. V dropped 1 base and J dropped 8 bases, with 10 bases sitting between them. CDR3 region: CASSLRSGDEQFF. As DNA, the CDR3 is TGCGCCAGCAGCTTGAGGTCGGGGGATGAGCAGTTCTTC.

The CDR3: CASSLRIYGYTF. In DNA, the CDR3 is TGTGCCAGCAGTTTACGTATCTATGGCTACACCTTC. V is TRBV28 and J is TRBJ1-2; D unclear. Germline values: CDR1 MDHEN, CDR2 SYDVKM. The CDR3 consists of 12 residues. V was cut by 2 bases and J by 4 bases, with 5 bases left in between.

CDR3 coding DNA: TGTGCCAGCAGCCAAGAGCTCCCAGGGAAGTTCGAGCAGTACTTC. It specifies CASSQELPGKFEQYF. The rearrangement links TRBV3-1 (or the pseudogene TRBV3-2) to TRBJ2-7; TRBD1 is a possible D gene (5 bases). CDR1 and CDR2 (germline): LGHDT, YNNKEL (reference sequence). The CDR3 has 15 amino acids. V was trimmed by 0 bases and J by 6 bases, leaving 15 bases between them.

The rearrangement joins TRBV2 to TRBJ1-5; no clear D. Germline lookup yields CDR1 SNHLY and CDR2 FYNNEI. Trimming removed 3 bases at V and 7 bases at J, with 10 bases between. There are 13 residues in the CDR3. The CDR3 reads CASSDVLGQPQHF. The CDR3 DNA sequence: TGTGCCAGCAGTGACGTTTTGGGCCAGCCCCAGCATTTT.

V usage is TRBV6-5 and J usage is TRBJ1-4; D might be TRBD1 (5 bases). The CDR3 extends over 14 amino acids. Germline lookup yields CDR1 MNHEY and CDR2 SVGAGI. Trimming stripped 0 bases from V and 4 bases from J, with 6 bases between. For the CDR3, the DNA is TGTGCCAGCAGTTACTCGCAGGGTAATGAAAAACTGTTTTTT. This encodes CASSYSQGNEKLFF.

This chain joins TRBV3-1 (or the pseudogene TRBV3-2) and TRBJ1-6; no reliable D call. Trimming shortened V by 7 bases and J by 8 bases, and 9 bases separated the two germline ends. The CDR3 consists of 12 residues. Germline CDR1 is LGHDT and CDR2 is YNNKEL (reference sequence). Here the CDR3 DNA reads TGTGCCAGCACGAACGGGGATTCACCCCTCCACTTT. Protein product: CASTNGDSPLHF.

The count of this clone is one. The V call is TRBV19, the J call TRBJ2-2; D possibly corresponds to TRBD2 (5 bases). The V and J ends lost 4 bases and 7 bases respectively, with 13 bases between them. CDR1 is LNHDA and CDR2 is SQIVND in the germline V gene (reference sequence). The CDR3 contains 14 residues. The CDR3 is CASSTRGIVGELFF. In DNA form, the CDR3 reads TGTGCCAGTAGTACCAGAGGGATAGTCGGGGAGCTGTTTTTT.